This TCR beta chain derives from a study of blood T cell repertoires in COVID-19. Whole-study context: Samples taken during acute and convalescent COVID-19 were collected in the United States, Italy and Spain. T cells, B-cell-depleted T cells, or PBMCs supplied cDNA or gDNA.

Source study methods: Nucleated cell number was recorded as an estimate derived from reference gene primer amplification. Some clones are missing from TCRdb's copy, which holds only in-frame ones; the method was immunoSEQ multiplex PCR. V and J calls and clone size are copied from that table; D and trimming were computed from the DNA. The sample lists some 130,000 clones, about 78% seen once, with about a tenth in the top ten. This clone was picked up a small number of times. Germline V gene sequence: CDR1 LGHNA, CDR2 YSLEER. This CDR3 is 17 amino acids long. V lost 4 bases, J lost 7 bases, and 15 bases stayed unmatched.

This sequence joins TRBV4-3 and TRBJ2-2; 7 nucleotides match TRBD2. Material for sequencing was peripheral blood. This sequence originates from a man aged 55-75 years who had recovered from COVID-19. In nucleotides, the CDR3 is TGCGCCAGCAGCCTCGAGACTAGCCCTAGGTTGGGCGGGGAGCTGTTTTTT. It yields the protein CASSLETSPRLGGELFF.